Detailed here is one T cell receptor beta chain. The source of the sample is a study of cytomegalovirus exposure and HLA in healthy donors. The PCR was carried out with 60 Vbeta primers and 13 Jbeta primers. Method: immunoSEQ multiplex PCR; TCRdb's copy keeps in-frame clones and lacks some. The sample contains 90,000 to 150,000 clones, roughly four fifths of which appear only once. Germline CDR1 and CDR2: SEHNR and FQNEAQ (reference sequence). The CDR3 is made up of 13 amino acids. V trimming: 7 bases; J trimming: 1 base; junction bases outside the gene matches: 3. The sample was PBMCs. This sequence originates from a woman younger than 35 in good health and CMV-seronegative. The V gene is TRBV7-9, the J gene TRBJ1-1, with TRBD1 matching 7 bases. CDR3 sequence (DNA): TGTGCCAGCATCCAGGGGGGGAACACTGAAGCTTTCTTT. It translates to CASIQGGNTEAFF.